This T cell receptor (beta chain) is drawn from a study of shared clonotypes between healthy human individuals. Broader study findings: Against clonotypes common to all four donors, non-shared ones had lower generation probabilities.

CDR3 length: 16 amino acids. V was clipped by 4 bases and J by 0 bases, with 13 bases between them. Per germline, CDR1 SGHRS and CDR2 YFSETQ. Source study methods: Junction-only sequences produced by ImmunoSEQ had no quality scores, so filtering differed. Some clones are missing from TCRdb's copy, which holds only in-frame ones; the method was immunoSEQ multiplex PCR. Clone size and V and J calls were adopted from that table, with D and trimming inferred from the DNA. The sample carries about 610,000 clones, more than 95% recorded once. For this clone: Its antigen is as yet unknown.

Researchers partitioned CD4+ cells into CD45RA+ naive and CD45RA-negative memory subsets. This receptor was taken from a woman in her thirties in good health. Sequenced material: naive CD4+ T cells sorted from blood. Subset described: CD45RA+ positively selected. The rearrangement uses TRBV5-1 and TRBJ2-2; the D gene is possibly TRBD2 (5 bases). The CDR3 region has the DNA TGCGCCAGCAGCACCGGTCCGGGAACGAACACCGGGGAGCTGTTTTTT. Residues: CASSTGPGTNTGELFF.